Listed here are 9 T cell receptor beta chains from one sample, sequenced in a study of a mutant IDH1 vaccine in newly diagnosed glioma. Antigen specificity for these receptors is unknown. Data came from immunoSEQ multiplex PCR; TCRdb stores just in-frame clones and leaves some out. The repertoire includes tens of thousands of clones, 65% to 90% of them detected once, and about 4.5% sits in the top ten. Time point denoted: week 35, safety follow-up. Vaccination comprised doses that each held 300 ug of mutant IDH1 20-mer peptide, plus topical imiquimod. The starting material was PBMCs, obtained from a glioma patient whose treatment included an IDH1 peptide vaccine. The receptors were sampled from a woman between 40 and 55 years old with glioma. Some clones in this sample may be carry-over from other donors' samples.

The chain couples TRBV9 to TRBJ1-4; possible D gene TRBD1, 6 bases. The V gene lost 2 bases and the J gene lost 2 bases, with 7 bases spanning the gap. Germline CDR1 and CDR2: SGDLS and YYNGEE. This CDR3 contains 14 residues. This CDR3 is CASSVGQTNEKLFF. The DNA for the CDR3 is TGTGCCAGCAGCGTTGGACAGACTAATGAAAAACTGTTTTTT.

The CDR3 DNA follows: TGTGCCAGCAGCAGCCTCAAAAACATTCAGTACTTC. Translation: CASSSLKNIQYF. The rearrangement links TRBV13 to TRBJ2-4; D remains ambiguous. The length of the CDR3 is 12 residues. V dropped 5 bases and J dropped 3 bases, with 5 bases sitting between them. Per the germline V gene, CDR1 is PRHDT and CDR2 is FYEKMQ (reference sequence).

The rearrangement joins TRBV19 to TRBJ2-7; D may be TRBD2 (6 bases). The V and J ends lost 4 bases and 7 bases respectively, with 14 bases between them. The CDR3 has 13 amino acids. From germline, CDR1 is LNHDA and CDR2 SQIVND (reference sequence). CDR3 amino acids: CASSKTSRGEQYF. DNA of the CDR3: TGTGCCAGTAGTAAGACTAGTCGGGGGGAGCAGTACTTC.

As to this clone: The junction departs from the called germline gene at one end, perhaps through a read error. The CDR3 loop is CASSASGSIAGELFF. The CDR3 DNA reads as TGTGCTAGCAGCGCTAGCGGGAGTATCGCCGGGGAGCTGTTTTTT. The chain has TRBV7-7 and TRBJ2-2; 10 nucleotides line up with TRBD2. The V gene's germline CDR1 is SSHAT and CDR2 FNYEAQ (reference sequence). The CDR3 sequence is 15 residues long.

The gene calls are TRBV6-4 and TRBJ1-1, with TRBD1 identical over 7 bases. Trimming at V came to 6 bases and at J to 10 bases, leaving 11 bases not matched to a gene. This CDR3 spans 13 amino acids. Germline CDR1 reads MRHNA; CDR2 reads SNTAGT. In DNA, the CDR3 is TGTGCCAGCAGCGAAACCCCAAGGGGGCCAGCTTTCTTT. Its protein is CASSETPRGPAFF.

V is TRBV6-5 and J is TRBJ1-5; D remains unclear. Germline CDR1 MNHEY, CDR2 SVGAGI. The CDR3 totals 14 residues. Trimming cost V 0 bases and J 3 bases, with 6 bases left between them. Written as DNA, the CDR3 is TGTGCCAGCAGTTACTCGTTGAACAATCAGCCCCAGCATTTT. This gives the protein CASSYSLNNQPQHF.

The V gene is TRBV6-4, the J gene TRBJ2-1; TRBD2 aligns across 12 bases. Unmatched junction bases numbered 0, after V lost 0 bases and J lost 6 bases. The CDR3 runs to 15 residues. CDR1 and CDR2 (germline): MRHNA, SNTAGT. The CDR3 DNA follows: TGTGCCAGCAGTGACTCACTAGCGGGGGGCAATGAGCAGTTCTTC. Residues: CASSDSLAGGNEQFF.

The V and J genes are TRBV4-1 and TRBJ2-7; weak D call: TRBD2 (5 bases). Germline CDR1 reads MGHRA; CDR2 reads YSYEKL. The CDR3 runs to 15 residues. Trimming removed 0 bases from V and 2 bases from J, with 11 bases in between. The CDR3 loop reads CASSQDLGDTYEQYF. In DNA form, the CDR3 reads TGCGCCAGCAGCCAAGATTTGGGAGACACCTACGAGCAGTACTTC.

This clone was observed a handful of times. CDR3 sequence: CASKLQGENEQYF. DNA of the CDR3: TGTGCCAGTAAGTTACAGGGGGAGAACGAGCAGTACTTC. V is TRBV19 and J is TRBJ2-7; TRBD1 agrees at 8 bases. The CDR3 extends over 13 amino acids. Unmatched junction bases numbered 7, after V lost 7 bases and J lost 5 bases. CDR1 is LNHDA and CDR2 is SQIVND in the germline V gene (reference sequence).